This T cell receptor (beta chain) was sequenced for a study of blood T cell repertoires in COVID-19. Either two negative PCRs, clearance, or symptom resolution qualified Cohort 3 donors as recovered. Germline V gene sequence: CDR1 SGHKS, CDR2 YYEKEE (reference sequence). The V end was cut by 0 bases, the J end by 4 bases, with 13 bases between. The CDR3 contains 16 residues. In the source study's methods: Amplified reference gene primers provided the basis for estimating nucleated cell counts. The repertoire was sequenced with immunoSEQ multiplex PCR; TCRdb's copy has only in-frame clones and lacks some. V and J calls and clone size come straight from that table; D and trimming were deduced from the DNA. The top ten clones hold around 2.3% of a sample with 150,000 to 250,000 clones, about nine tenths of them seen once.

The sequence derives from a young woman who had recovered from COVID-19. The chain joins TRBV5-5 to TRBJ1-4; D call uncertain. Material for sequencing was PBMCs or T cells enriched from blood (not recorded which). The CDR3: CASSLGGSGYNEKLFF. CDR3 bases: TGTGCCAGCAGCTTGGGAGGGTCGGGGTATAATGAAAAACTGTTTTTT.